Below are 27 T cell receptor beta chains sequenced from a single sample in a study of T cell changes during pregnancy in multiple sclerosis. Only in-frame clones appear in the TCRdb table, and some are missing; sequencing was by immunoSEQ multiplex PCR. The sample records about 99,000 clones, around nine tenths being singletons. Specimen: peripheral blood, collected after pregnancy. These receptor sequences come from a female donor with multiple sclerosis, enrolled in a pregnancy study.

This rearrangement joins TRBV6-5 to TRBJ1-1; TRBD1 matches 8 bases. CDR1 is MNHEY, CDR2 SVGAGI, per germline. Trimming cost V 6 bases and J 5 bases; bases outside gene matches: 11. The CDR3 runs to 15 residues. CDR3 region: CASRDLQGVRTEAFF. CDR3 bases: TGTGCCAGCAGGGATCTACAGGGGGTAAGAACTGAAGCTTTCTTT.

The J gene is TRBJ1-1, the V gene TRBV19; the match to TRBD1 covers 8 bases. V trimming: 3 bases; J trimming: 5 bases; junction bases outside the gene matches: 8. The CDR3 sequence is 15 residues long. Germline V gene lookup returns CDR1 LNHDA and CDR2 SQIVND (reference sequence). CDR3 DNA sequence: TGTGCCAGTAGTATCCCCCGGGACAGGAGGACTGAAGCTTTCTTT. Its protein is CASSIPRDRRTEAFF.

Turning to this clone: At one boundary the junction diverges from the germline segment, which might be a read error. The rearrangement uses TRBV18 and TRBJ2-1, with TRBD1 as a possible D gene (6 bases). CDR3 length equals 15 residues. From germline, CDR1 is KGHSH and CDR2 LQKENI. DNA for the CDR3: TGTGCCAGCTCACCCTTGGCAGGGGTCTACAATGGGCAGTTCTTC. Its protein product is CASSPLAGVYNGQFF.

The gene calls are TRBV25-1 and TRBJ1-3; D uncertain. The CDR3 has 15 residues. V lost 3 bases, J lost 4 bases, and 13 bases lay in between. In germline, CDR1 is MGHDK, CDR2 SYGVNS. This CDR3 reads CASSDPGERGNTIYF. DNA of the CDR3: TGTGCCAGCAGTGATCCGGGTGAAAGAGGAAACACCATATATTTT. The full variable domain, with the rest looked up from reference TRBV25-1 and TRBJ1-3, is EADIYQTPRYLVIGTGKKITLECSQTMGHDKMYWYQQDPGMELHLIHYSYGVNSTEKGDLSSESTVSRIRTEHFPLTLESARPSHTSQYLCASSDPGERGNTIYFGEGSWLTVV.

V and J are TRBV13 and TRBJ2-1; 8 positions match TRBD2. Germline-derived CDR1 and CDR2 are PRHDT and FYEKMQ (reference sequence). V gave up 0 bases and J gave up 2 bases; unmatched junction bases: 0. This CDR3 contains 15 residues. This chain's CDR3 is CASSLGGLAYNEQFF. The CDR3 region has the DNA TGTGCCAGCAGCTTAGGGGGACTAGCCTACAATGAGCAGTTCTTC. Full variable domain (rest looked up from reference TRBV13 and TRBJ2-1): AAGVIQSPRHLIKEKRETATLKCYPIPRHDTVYWYQQGPGQDPQFLISFYEKMQSDKGSIPDRFSAQQFSDYHSELNMSSLELGDSALYFCASSLGGLAYNEQFFGPGTRLTVL.

This clone was seen only once. The sample holds other DNA sequences that translate to the same CDR3. V usage is TRBV7-9 and J usage is TRBJ2-3; 7 bases match TRBD1. Germline V gene data show CDR1 as SEHNR and CDR2 as FQNEAQ (reference sequence). After removal of 5 bases from V and 0 bases from J, the junction contained 5 bases not matched to a gene. The CDR3 totals 15 residues. CDR3 DNA: TGTGCCAGCAGCCCGCAGGGGGTAAGCACAGATACGCAGTATTTT. Its translation is CASSPQGVSTDTQYF.

This clone was seen a few times. The rearrangement uses TRBV19 and TRBJ1-2; no clear D gene. The ends were cut back, 5 bases at V and 5 bases at J, with 9 bases in the middle. CDR3 size: 12 residues. CDR1 is LNHDA and CDR2 is SQIVND in the germline V gene (reference sequence). CDR3 loop: CASSPTIYGYTF. The CDR3 DNA reads TGTGCCAGTAGTCCGACAATATATGGCTACACCTTC. Combining the CDR3 with reference TRBV19 and TRBJ1-2 gives the whole variable domain DGGITQSPKYLFRKEGQNVTLSCEQNLNHDAMYWYRQDPGQGLRLIYYSQIVNDFQKGDIAEGYSVSREKKESFPLTVTSAQKNPTAFYLCASSPTIYGYTFGSGTRLTVV.

The chain combines TRBV28 with TRBJ1-1; D ambiguous. The CDR3 extends over 10 amino acids. Germline V gene lookup returns CDR1 MDHEN and CDR2 SYDVKM. V lost 8 bases and J 3 bases, leaving 4 bases between the germline ends. CDR3 bases: TGTGCCAGCCGGGACACTGAAGCTTTCTTT. Translation: CASRDTEAFF.

This chain links TRBV19 with TRBJ1-5, with 7 bases lining up with TRBD1. V trimming: 2 bases; J trimming: 0 bases; junction bases outside the gene matches: 4. Germline V gives CDR1 LNHDA, CDR2 SQIVND (reference sequence). CDR3 size: 16 residues. This CDR3 is CASSIRGQDSNQPQHF. In DNA, the CDR3 is TGTGCCAGTAGTATAAGGGGGCAAGATAGCAATCAGCCCCAGCATTTT.

The chain carries TRBV6-4 and TRBJ2-1, with 10 bases aligning to TRBD2. V dropped 2 bases and J dropped 7; count of bases not matched to a gene: 5. The CDR3 spans 15 residues. Per germline, CDR1 MRHNA and CDR2 SNTAGT. CDR3 DNA: TGTGCCAGCAGTGACCAAGCGGGAGGGAGAAATGAGCAGTTCTTC. Protein product: CASSDQAGGRNEQFF.

This sequence joins TRBV10-3 and TRBJ2-7, with 7 bases that match TRBD1. The V gene's germline CDR1 is ENHRY and CDR2 SYGVKD. CDR3 length: 14 amino acids. V was clipped by 7 bases and J by 4 bases; unmatched bases: 10. The chain's CDR3 is CAIIDQDREYEQYF. CDR3 DNA sequence: TGTGCCATCATTGATCAAGACAGGGAATACGAGCAGTACTTC.

The V call is TRBV28, the J call TRBJ1-2, with D possibly being TRBD1 (6 bases). The CDR3 has 15 amino acids. The V and J ends lost 4 bases and 4 bases respectively, with 16 bases between them. The germline V gene has CDR1 MDHEN and CDR2 SYDVKM. The CDR3 reads CASSYVQGGGYGYTF. The CDR3 DNA reads as TGTGCCAGCAGTTATGTGCAGGGAGGGGGCTATGGCTACACCTTC.

This chain joins TRBV6-1 and TRBJ1-5; 9 positions agree with TRBD1. The ends lost 1 base at V and 5 bases at J; junction bases unmatched: 6. The CDR3 runs 16 residues. Germline V gene data show CDR1 as MNHNS and CDR2 as SASEGT. CDR3: CASSEVTGGIYQPQHF. The CDR3 nucleotides are TGTGCCAGCAGTGAAGTTACAGGGGGCATCTATCAGCCCCAGCATTTT.

This clone was seen a handful of times. This chain links TRBV19 with TRBJ1-2; 8 positions match TRBD1. Germline V gene lookup returns CDR1 LNHDA and CDR2 SQIVND (reference sequence). The CDR3 is made up of 14 amino acids. J gave up 1 base and V 4 bases, and 2 bases lay outside the gene matches. The CDR3 here is CASSRDRLNYGYTF. CDR3 DNA sequence: TGTGCCAGTAGTAGGGACAGGCTTAACTATGGCTACACCTTC.

The chain recombines TRBV29-1 with TRBJ1-4; 9 positions match TRBD1. Germline V gene data show CDR1 as SQVTM and CDR2 as ANQGSEA. Trimming at V came to 7 bases and at J to 8 bases, leaving 5 bases not matched to a gene. The CDR3 has 12 amino acids. CDR3 in amino acids: CSGGQGMEKLFF. The CDR3 coding sequence is TGCAGCGGAGGACAGGGGATGGAAAAACTGTTTTTT.

The chain is built from TRBV25-1 and TRBJ1-2; D is unclear. Looked up from germline, CDR1 is MGHDK and CDR2 is SYGVNS. The germline V and J ends were trimmed by 4 bases and 2 bases, with 11 bases remaining between them. This CDR3 has 14 residues. CDR3 amino acids: CASSGLGANYGYTF. The CDR3 DNA follows: TGTGCCAGCAGTGGACTGGGAGCAAACTATGGCTACACCTTC.

The chain is built from TRBV5-8 and TRBJ1-1; D remains unclear. Germline CDR1 reads SGHTS; CDR2 reads YDEGEE. This CDR3 comprises 14 residues. V dropped 2 bases and J dropped 1 base, with 9 bases sitting between them. CDR3 residues: CASSLYSPNTEAFF. CDR3 coding DNA: TGTGCCAGCAGCTTATACAGTCCGAACACTGAAGCTTTCTTT. Drawing the rest from reference TRBV5-8 and TRBJ1-1, the complete variable domain is EAGVTQSPTHLIKTRGQQATLRCSPISGHTSVYWYQQALGLGLQFLLWYDEGEERNRGNFPPRFSGRQFPNYSSELNVNALELEDSALYLCASSLYSPNTEAFFGQGTRLTVV.

A note on this clone: At the DNA level, this CDR3 is encoded by other sequences in the same sample as well. The rearrangement joins TRBV9 to TRBJ2-1; 8 nucleotides align to TRBD2. The germline gives CDR1 SGDLS, CDR2 YYNGEE. V was clipped by 2 bases and J by 3 bases; unmatched bases: 4. The CDR3 consists of 15 residues. CDR3 DNA sequence: TGTGCCAGCAGCGTGGGGCTAGCGGGCTACAATGAGCAGTTCTTC. This encodes CASSVGLAGYNEQFF.

This clone has a single count. The chain links TRBV10-3 to TRBJ2-7; TRBD1 agrees at 7 bases. The germline V gene has CDR1 ENHRY and CDR2 SYGVKD. The CDR3 has 16 amino acids. Losses at the gene ends were 0 bases for V and 0 bases for J; bases not matched to a gene: 5. The CDR3 is CAISESTGASSYEQYF. CDR3 bases: TGTGCCATCAGTGAGTCTACAGGGGCATCCTCCTACGAGCAGTACTTC.

The chain combines TRBV2 with TRBJ1-2, with D maybe TRBD1 (5 bases). Germline CDR1 SNHLY, CDR2 FYNNEI. The V end lost 6 bases, the J end lost 3 bases, and 11 bases lay between the germline ends. The CDR3 contains 13 residues. The CDR3 reads CASRGGGDYGYTF. The CDR3 DNA reads TGTGCCAGCAGGGGCGGAGGGGACTATGGCTACACCTTC. Supplemented by reference TRBV2 and TRBJ1-2, the full variable domain reads EPEVTQTPSHQVTQMGQEVILRCVPISNHLYFYWYRQILGQKVEFLVSFYNNEISEKSEIFDDQFSVERPDGSNFTLKIRSTKLEDSAMYFCASRGGGDYGYTFGSGTRLTVV.

J is TRBJ1-1 and V is TRBV7-9; 8 bases line up with TRBD1. Germline V gene sequence: CDR1 SEHNR, CDR2 FQNEAQ (reference sequence). The CDR3 is 15 amino acids. V trimming: 5 bases; J trimming: 6 bases; junction bases outside the gene matches: 11. CDR3 sequence reads: CASSVAGTGFAEAFF. The CDR3 DNA follows: TGTGCCAGCAGCGTGGCCGGGACAGGATTCGCTGAAGCTTTCTTT.

The gene calls are TRBV2 and TRBJ1-1; possibly TRBD1 for D (5 bases). CDR1 and CDR2 (germline): SNHLY, FYNNEI. The CDR3 extends over 14 amino acids. The V end was cut by 6 bases, the J end by 4 bases, with 15 bases between. The DNA of the CDR3 is TGTGCCAGCAGCGCCTCGGGGGGGGGCACTGAAGCTTTCTTT. Protein product: CASSASGGGTEAFF. The whole variable domain, filled in from reference TRBV2 and TRBJ1-1, reads EPEVTQTPSHQVTQMGQEVILRCVPISNHLYFYWYRQILGQKVEFLVSFYNNEISEKSEIFDDQFSVERPDGSNFTLKIRSTKLEDSAMYFCASSASGGGTEAFFGQGTRLTVV.

The rearrangement joins TRBV4-1 to TRBJ1-2; D is uncertain. Germline loops: CDR1 MGHRA, CDR2 YSYEKL. Trimming shortened V by 0 bases and J by 8 bases, and 7 bases separated the two germline ends. This CDR3 contains 12 residues. The CDR3 DNA reads TGCGCCAGCAGCCAAGATCCGCAGGGCTACACCTTC. This encodes CASSQDPQGYTF.

The rearrangement uses TRBV19 and TRBJ1-1; possible D gene TRBD1, 5 bases. Per the germline V gene, CDR1 is LNHDA and CDR2 is SQIVND (reference sequence). The CDR3 consists of 15 residues. V was clipped by 7 bases and J by 4 bases, with 19 bases between them. CDR3: CASKGIRVRGTEAFF. DNA of the CDR3: TGTGCCAGTAAGGGTATCAGGGTACGTGGCACTGAAGCTTTCTTT.

The chain employs TRBV5-1 and TRBJ2-3; TRBD2 agrees at 13 bases. Losses at the gene ends were 4 bases for V and 4 bases for J; bases not matched to a gene: 3. The length of the CDR3 is 15 residues. In germline, CDR1 is SGHRS, CDR2 YFSETQ. CDR3 residues: CASSPGLAGADTQYF. DNA for the CDR3: TGCGCCAGCAGCCCCGGACTAGCGGGGGCAGATACGCAGTATTTT. Together with reference TRBV5-1 and TRBJ2-3, the CDR3 gives the full variable domain: KAGVTQTPRYLIKTRGQQVTLSCSPISGHRSVSWYQQTPGQGLQFLFEYFSETQRNKGNFPGRFSGRQFSNSRSEMNVSTLELGDSALYLCASSPGLAGADTQYFGPGTRLTVL.

This CDR3 reads CASSQVNGEGAAYNEQFF. CDR3 sequence (DNA): TGCGCCAGCAGCCAAGTCAATGGTGAGGGGGCCGCCTACAATGAGCAGTTCTTC. V and J are TRBV4-1 and TRBJ2-1; 7 bases are a match to TRBD1. The CDR3 covers 18 residues. Germline CDR1 reads MGHRA; CDR2 reads YSYEKL. V gave up 1 base and J gave up 2 bases; unmatched junction bases: 11.

This chain connects TRBV6-1 to TRBJ2-7, with 8 bases identical to TRBD2. There are 13 residues in the CDR3. The germline gives CDR1 MNHNS, CDR2 SASEGT. V dropped 6 bases and J dropped 6; count of bases not matched to a gene: 7. In DNA form, the CDR3 reads TGTGCCAGCAGGGAAAGCGGGGGCTCCGAGCAGTACTTC. Translation gives CASRESGGSEQYF.